A selection of T cell receptor beta chains follows, all from one sample in a study of cytomegalovirus exposure and HLA in healthy donors. Measured with immunoSEQ multiplex PCR; TCRdb has only the in-frame clones, and not every one. The table includes approximately 140,000 clones, 76% detected once. Sequencing was carried out using PBMCs. These receptors all come from a man aged 18 to 29 in good health and CMV-seronegative. CDR3s include the opening cysteine and the closing phenylalanine or tryptophan. Each record gives: D gene, clone size, J gene, V gene, CDR3 protein, CDR3 DNA. A D gene is named only where the DNA matches it firmly. Rows give clone size only sometimes, using once, few, many, or a class for an expanded clone.

>TRBD1|NA|TRBJ2-7|TRBV7-9
CASSFPGQNPYEQYF
TGTGCCAGCAGCTTCCCGGGACAGAACCCCTACGAGCAGTACTTC
>TRBD1|NA|TRBJ2-6|TRBV5-4
CASSLAGGRTGANVLTF
TGTGCCAGCAGCTTGGCAGGGGGCAGGACGGGGGCCAACGTCCTGACTTTC
>NA|NA|TRBJ2-2|TRBV7-9
CTSSFGTGELFF
TGTACCAGCAGCTTCGGCACCGGGGAGCTGTTTTTT
>NA|once|TRBJ2-7|TRBV6-6
CASSYQQGYEQYF
TGTGCCAGCAGTTACCAACAGGGTTACGAGCAGTACTTC
>NA|NA|TRBJ1-4|TRBV18
CASSPSREVEKLFF
TGTGCCAGCTCACCGTCCAGGGAAGTTGAAAAACTGTTTTTT
>TRBD2|once|TRBJ2-3|TRBV7-3
CASSLTSASGTDTQYF
TGTGCCAGCAGCTTAACCTCGGCTAGCGGGACAGATACGCAGTATTTT
>NA|NA|TRBJ2-5|TRBV5-6
CASSRLKAGALKETQYF
TGTGCCAGCAGCCGTCTAAAGGCAGGGGCCCTGAAGGAGACCCAGTACTTC
>NA|once|TRBJ1-2|TRBV6-5
CASSYTATPWSYGYPF
TGTGCCAGCAGTTACACGGCCACCCCGTGGAGCTATGGCTACCCCTTC
>NA|NA|TRBJ1-3|TRBV9
CASSVSQGSGNTIYF
TGTGCCAGCAGCGTAAGTCAGGGGTCTGGAAACACCATATATTTT
>NA|NA|TRBJ1-1|TRBV7-9
CASSLGSGFRTEAFF
TGTGCCAGCAGCTTAGGTTCGGGTTTTCGCACTGAAGCTTTCTTT
>TRBD1|NA|TRBJ1-6|TRBV5-1
CASSGGQGASSGSPLHF
TGCGCCAGCAGCGGCGGACAGGGGGCCTCCAGCGGTTCACCCCTCCACTTT
>TRBD1|NA|TRBJ1-1|TRBV14
CASSQTRGTEAFF
TGTGCCAGCAGCCAAACCAGGGGGACTGAAGCTTTCTTT
>NA|once|TRBJ1-1|TRBV7-9
CASTLSGGMNTEAFF
TGTGCCAGCACCCTTTCCGGGGGTATGAACACTGAAGCTTTCTTT
>NA|NA|TRBJ1-5|TRBV19
CASSIGSRRYSNQPQHF
TGTGCCAGTAGTATAGGATCCCGCCGGTACAGCAATCAGCCCCAGCATTTT
>NA|NA|TRBJ2-7|TRBV28
CASSKGGGGPGEQYF
TGTGCCAGCTCTAAGGGGGGGGGAGGGCCCGGGGAGCAGTACTTC
>TRBD2|NA|TRBJ2-3|TRBV29-1
CSVALAGGPGTQYF
TGCAGCGTTGCCTTAGCGGGAGGGCCAGGTACGCAGTATTTT
>NA|NA|TRBJ1-4|TRBV12-5
CASGLVTWRQIDEKLFF
TGTGCTAGTGGTTTGGTAACCTGGCGGCAGATAGATGAAAAACTGTTTTTT
>TRBD1|NA|TRBJ1-1|TRBV5-1
CASSLGQGVRTEAFF
TGCGCCAGCAGCTTGGGGCAGGGGGTACGTACTGAAGCTTTCTTT
>TRBD2|NA|TRBJ2-1|TRBV6-6
CASSWHLAGTNNEQFF
TGTGCCAGCAGTTGGCATCTAGCGGGAACCAACAATGAGCAGTTCTTC
>NA|NA|TRBJ2-3|TRBV29-1
CSVGSAEGGTQYF
TGCAGCGTGGGGAGCGCGGAGGGAGGTACGCAGTATTTT
>TRBD1|NA|TRBJ2-2|TRBV7-2
CASSLPATGGTGELFF
TGTGCCAGCAGCTTACCCGCGACAGGGGGCACCGGGGAGCTGTTTTTT
>TRBD1|NA|TRBJ1-2|TRBV9
CASSVDGTAIYGYTF
TGTGCCAGCAGCGTAGATGGGACAGCAATCTATGGCTACACCTTC
>NA|NA|TRBJ2-7|TRBV5-1
CASSAVGVYEQYF
TGCGCCAGCAGCGCCGTCGGGGTCTACGAGCAGTACTTC
>NA|NA|TRBJ2-5|TRBV4-1
CASSPLEVGEETQYF
TGCGCCAGCAGCCCCCTCGAGGTCGGGGAGGAGACCCAGTACTTC